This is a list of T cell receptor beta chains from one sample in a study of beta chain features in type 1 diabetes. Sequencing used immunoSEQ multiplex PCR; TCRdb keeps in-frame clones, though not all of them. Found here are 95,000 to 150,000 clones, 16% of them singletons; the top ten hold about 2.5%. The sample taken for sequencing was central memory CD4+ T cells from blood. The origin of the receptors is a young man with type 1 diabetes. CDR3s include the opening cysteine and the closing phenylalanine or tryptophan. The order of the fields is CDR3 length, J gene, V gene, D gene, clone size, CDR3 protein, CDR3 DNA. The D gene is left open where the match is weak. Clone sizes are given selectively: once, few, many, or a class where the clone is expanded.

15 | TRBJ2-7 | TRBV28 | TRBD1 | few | CASSGQGGYSYEQYF | TGTGCCAGCAGCGGACAGGGAGGTTATTCCTACGAGCAGTACTTC
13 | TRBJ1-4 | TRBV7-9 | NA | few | CASSPDINEKLFF | TGTGCCAGCAGCCCAGATATAAATGAAAAACTGTTTTTT
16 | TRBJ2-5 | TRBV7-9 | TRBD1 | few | CASSPRATGGMETQYF | TGTGCCAGCAGCCCTCGTGCGACAGGGGGCATGGAGACCCAGTACTTC
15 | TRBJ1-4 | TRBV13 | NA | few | CASSRSNYEGEKLFF | TGTGCCAGCAGCCGCTCGAACTACGAGGGTGAAAAACTGTTTTTT
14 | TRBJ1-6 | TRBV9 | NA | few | CASSALDSNSPLHF | TGTGCCAGCAGCGCCCTAGACAGTAATTCACCCCTCCACTTT
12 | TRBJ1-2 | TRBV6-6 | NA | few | CASRLANYGYTF | TGTGCCAGCAGACTAGCCAACTATGGCTACACCTTC
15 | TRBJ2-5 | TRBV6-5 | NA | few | CASSWGRQPQETQYF | TGTGCCAGCAGTTGGGGTAGGCAGCCTCAAGAGACCCAGTACTTC
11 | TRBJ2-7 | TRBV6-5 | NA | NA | CASSSLYEQYF | TGTGCCAGCAGTTCCCTTTACGAGCAGTACTTC
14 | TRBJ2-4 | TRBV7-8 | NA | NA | CASSPPGQFRIQYF | TGTGCCAGCAGCCCCCCCGGACAATTTCGCATTCAGTACTTC
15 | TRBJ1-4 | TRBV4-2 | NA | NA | CASSQNQGIREKLFF | TGTGCCAGCAGCCAAAACCAGGGAATCAGAGAAAAACTGTTTTTT
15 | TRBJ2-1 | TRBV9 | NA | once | CASSALANFYNEQFF | TGTGCCAGCAGCGCACTAGCAAATTTCTACAATGAGCAGTTCTTC
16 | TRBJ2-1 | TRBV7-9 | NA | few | CASSSAFGVVDNEQFF | TGTGCCAGCAGCTCCGCCTTTGGGGTGGTTGACAATGAGCAGTTCTTC
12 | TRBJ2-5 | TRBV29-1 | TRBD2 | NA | CSAGRERETQYF | TGCAGCGCGGGGAGGGAGCGGGAGACCCAGTACTTC
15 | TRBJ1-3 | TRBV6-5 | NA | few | CASSSSGQRRNTIYF | NA
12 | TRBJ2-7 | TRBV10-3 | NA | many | CAIGWDFYEQYF | TGTGCCATCGGTTGGGACTTCTACGAGCAGTACTTC
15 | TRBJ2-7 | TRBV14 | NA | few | CASSQWAGVSYEQYF | TGTGCCAGCAGCCAATGGGCAGGGGTTTCGTACGAGCAGTACTTC
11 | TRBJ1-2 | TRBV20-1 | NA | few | CSVSRDYGYTF | TGCAGTGTGAGTAGGGACTATGGCTACACCTTC
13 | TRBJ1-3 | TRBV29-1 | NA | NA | CSVVVWAGNTIYF | TGCAGCGTTGTTGTCTGGGCTGGAAACACCATATATTTT
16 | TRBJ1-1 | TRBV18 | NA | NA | CASSPSGGSENTEAFF | TGTGCCAGCTCCCCGTCTGGGGGGAGCGAGAACACTGAAGCTTTCTTT
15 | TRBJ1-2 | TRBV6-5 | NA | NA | CASSVSRQANYGYTF | TGTGCCAGCAGTGTCAGCAGGCAAGCTAACTATGGCTACACCTTC
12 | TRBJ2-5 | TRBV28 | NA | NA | CASSSGGETQYF | TGTGCCAGCAGTTCAGGGGGGGAGACCCAGTACTTC
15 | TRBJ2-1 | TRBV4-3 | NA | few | CASSQEEGPYNEQFF | TGCGCCAGCAGCCAAGAGGAAGGGCCGTATAATGAGCAGTTCTTC
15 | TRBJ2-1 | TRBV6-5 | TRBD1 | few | CASSSDRGSYNEQFF | TGTGCCAGCAGTTCGGACAGGGGGTCCTACAATGAGCAGTTCTTC
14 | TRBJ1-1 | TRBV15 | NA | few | CATSAGGMNTEAFF | TGTGCCACCAGCGCAGGCGGTATGAACACTGAAGCTTTCTTT
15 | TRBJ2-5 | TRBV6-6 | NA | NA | CASSYPRAIQETQYF | TGTGCCAGCAGTTACCCACGGGCCATCCAAGAGACCCAGTACTTC
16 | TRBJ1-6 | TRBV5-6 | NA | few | CASSLAPGGYNSPLHF | TGTGCCAGCAGCTTGGCGCCCGGGGGCTATAATTCACCCCTCCACTTT
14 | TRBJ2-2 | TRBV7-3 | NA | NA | CASSLSPGTGELFF | TGTGCCAGCAGCCTCAGTCCGGGAACCGGGGAGCTGTTTTTT
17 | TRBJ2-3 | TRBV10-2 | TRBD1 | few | CASSTGTGTSGTDTQYF | TGCGCCAGCAGCACCGGGACAGGGACCTCGGGCACAGATACGCAGTATTTT
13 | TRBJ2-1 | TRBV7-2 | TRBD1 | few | CASIEGQYNEQFF | TGTGCCAGCATCGAGGGACAGTACAATGAGCAGTTCTTC
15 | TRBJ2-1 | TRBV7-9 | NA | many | CASSEVGGPDNEQFF | TGTGCCAGCAGCGAAGTCGGGGGGCCCGACAATGAGCAGTTCTTC
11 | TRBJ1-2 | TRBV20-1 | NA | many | CSAWDKYGYTF | TGCAGTGCTTGGGACAAGTATGGCTACACCTTC